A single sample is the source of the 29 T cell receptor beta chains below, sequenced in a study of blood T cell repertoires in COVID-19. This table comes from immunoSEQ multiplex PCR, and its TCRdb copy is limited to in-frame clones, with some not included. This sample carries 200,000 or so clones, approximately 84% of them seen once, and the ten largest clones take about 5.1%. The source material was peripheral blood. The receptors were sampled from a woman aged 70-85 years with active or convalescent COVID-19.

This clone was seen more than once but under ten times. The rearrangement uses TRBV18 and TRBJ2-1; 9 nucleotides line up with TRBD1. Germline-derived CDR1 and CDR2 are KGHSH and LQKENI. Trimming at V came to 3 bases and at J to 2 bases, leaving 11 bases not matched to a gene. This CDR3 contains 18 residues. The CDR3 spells CASSPGQGNLRTYNEQFF. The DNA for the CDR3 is TGTGCCAGCTCACCGGGACAGGGTAACCTACGCACCTACAATGAGCAGTTCTTC.

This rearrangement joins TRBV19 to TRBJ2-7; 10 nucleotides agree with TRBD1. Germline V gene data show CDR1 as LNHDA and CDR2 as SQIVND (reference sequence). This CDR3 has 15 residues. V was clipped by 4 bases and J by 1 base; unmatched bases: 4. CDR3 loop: CASSKGQGLSYEQYF. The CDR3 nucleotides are TGTGCCAGTAGTAAGGGACAGGGGCTTTCCTACGAGCAGTACTTC.

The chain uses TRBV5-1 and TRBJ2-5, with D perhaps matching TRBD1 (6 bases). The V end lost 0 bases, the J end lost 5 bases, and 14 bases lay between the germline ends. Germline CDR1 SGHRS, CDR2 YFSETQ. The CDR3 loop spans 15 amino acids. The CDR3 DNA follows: TGCGCCAGCAGCTTGGATGGCTCTCAGGGGGAGACCCAGTACTTC. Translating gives CASSLDGSQGETQYF.

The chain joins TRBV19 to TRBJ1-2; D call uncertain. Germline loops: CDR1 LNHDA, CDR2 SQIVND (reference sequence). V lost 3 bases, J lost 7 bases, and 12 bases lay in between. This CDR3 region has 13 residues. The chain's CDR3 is CASSIGDVGGYTF. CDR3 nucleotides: TGTGCCAGTAGTATCGGGGATGTCGGTGGCTACACCTTC.

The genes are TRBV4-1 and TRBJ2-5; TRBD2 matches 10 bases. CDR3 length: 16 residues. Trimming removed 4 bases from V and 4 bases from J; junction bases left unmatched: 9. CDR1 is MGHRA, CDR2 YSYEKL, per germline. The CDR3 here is CASSPTTSGSLETQYF. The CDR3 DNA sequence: TGCGCCAGCAGCCCTACGACTAGCGGGTCGTTAGAGACCCAGTACTTC.

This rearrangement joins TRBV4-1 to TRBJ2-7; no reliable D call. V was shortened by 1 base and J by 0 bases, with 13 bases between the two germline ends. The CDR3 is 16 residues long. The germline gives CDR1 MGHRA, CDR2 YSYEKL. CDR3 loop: CASSQAQTKISYEQYF. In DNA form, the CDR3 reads TGCGCCAGCAGCCAAGCCCAGACAAAAATCTCCTACGAGCAGTACTTC.

DNA of the CDR3: TGTGCCAGCAGCCGGGGACTCCCAATGTCGGGGGAGACCCAGTACTTC. Encoded protein: CASSRGLPMSGETQYF. The chain links TRBV14 to TRBJ2-5, with a tentative D call TRBD2 (6 bases). CDR3 size: 16 residues. CDR1 SGHDN and CDR2 FVKESK come from the germline V gene. The V gene lost 4 bases and the J gene lost 5 bases, with 20 bases spanning the gap.

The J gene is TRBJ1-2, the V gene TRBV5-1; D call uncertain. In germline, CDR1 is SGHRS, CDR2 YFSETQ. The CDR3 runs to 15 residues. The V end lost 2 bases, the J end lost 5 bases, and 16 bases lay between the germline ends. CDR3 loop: CASSFSGVGEYGYTF. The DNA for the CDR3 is TGCGCCAGCAGCTTTAGCGGGGTCGGGGAATATGGCTACACCTTC.

In DNA, the CDR3 is TGCGCCAGCAGCCTAGGACTAGCGGGAGACAGCACAGATACGCAGTATTTT. It yields the protein CASSLGLAGDSTDTQYF. The gene calls are TRBV5-1 and TRBJ2-3; 13 bases fit TRBD2. The ends lost 4 bases at V and 0 bases at J; junction bases unmatched: 5. The CDR3 runs to 17 residues. CDR1 and CDR2 from the germline V gene are SGHRS and YFSETQ.

The CDR3 region is CASSIPGGNLGPNRDDEAFF. CDR3 DNA: TGTGCCAGTAGTATTCCAGGGGGCAACCTCGGACCAAACCGGGACGATGAAGCTTTCTTT. V and J are TRBV19 and TRBJ1-1; 8 positions match TRBD1. The germline V gene has CDR1 LNHDA and CDR2 SQIVND (reference sequence). V lost 3 bases to trimming and J lost 7 bases; unmatched junction nucleotides: 25. CDR3 length: 20 residues.

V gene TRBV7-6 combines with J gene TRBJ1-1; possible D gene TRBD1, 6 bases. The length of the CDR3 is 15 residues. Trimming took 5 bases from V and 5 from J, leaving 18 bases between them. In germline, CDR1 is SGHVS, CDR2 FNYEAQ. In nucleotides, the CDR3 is TGTGCCAGCAGCGAATTCACAGGGATCCTAACTGAAGCTTTCTTT. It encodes CASSEFTGILTEAFF.

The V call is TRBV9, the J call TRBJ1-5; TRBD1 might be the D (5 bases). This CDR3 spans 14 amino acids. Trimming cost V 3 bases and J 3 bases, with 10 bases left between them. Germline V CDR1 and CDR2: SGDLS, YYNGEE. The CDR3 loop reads CASSGGGYNQPQHF. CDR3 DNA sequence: TGTGCCAGCAGCGGGGGGGGTTACAATCAGCCCCAGCATTTT.

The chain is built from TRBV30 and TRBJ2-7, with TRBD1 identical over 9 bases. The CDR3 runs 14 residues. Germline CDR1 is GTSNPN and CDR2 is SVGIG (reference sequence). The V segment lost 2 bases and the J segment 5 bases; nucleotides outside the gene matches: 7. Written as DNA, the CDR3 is TGTGCCTGGAGTCTCCGGGACAGGGCCAACGAGCAGTACTTC. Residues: CAWSLRDRANEQYF.

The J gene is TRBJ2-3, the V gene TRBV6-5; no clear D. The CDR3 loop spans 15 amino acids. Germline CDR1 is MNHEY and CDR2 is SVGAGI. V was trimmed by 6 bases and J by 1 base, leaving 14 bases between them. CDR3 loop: CASRGLVVGTDTQYF. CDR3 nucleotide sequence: TGTGCCAGCAGAGGTCTAGTGGTGGGCACAGATACGCAGTATTTT.

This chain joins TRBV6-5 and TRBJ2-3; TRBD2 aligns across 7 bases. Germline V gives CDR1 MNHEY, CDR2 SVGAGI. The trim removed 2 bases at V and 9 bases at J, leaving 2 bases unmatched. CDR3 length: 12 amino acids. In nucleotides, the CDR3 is TGTGCCAGCAGTTACACAGCGGGGACGCAGTATTTT. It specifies CASSYTAGTQYF.

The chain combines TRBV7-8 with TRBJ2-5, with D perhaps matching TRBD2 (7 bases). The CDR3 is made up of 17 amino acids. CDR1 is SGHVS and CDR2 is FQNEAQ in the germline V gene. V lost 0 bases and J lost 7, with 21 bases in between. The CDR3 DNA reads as TGTGCCAGCAGCTTAGCCTGGATGGGGGGGCGTAGCGGGACCCAGTACTTC. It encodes CASSLAWMGGRSGTQYF.

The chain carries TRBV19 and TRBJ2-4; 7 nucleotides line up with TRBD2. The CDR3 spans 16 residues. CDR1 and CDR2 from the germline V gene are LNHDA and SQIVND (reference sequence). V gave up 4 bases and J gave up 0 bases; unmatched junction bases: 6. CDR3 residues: CASSSRGVLAKNIQYF. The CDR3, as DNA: TGTGCCAGTAGTAGCCGGGGGGTGTTAGCCAAAAACATTCAGTACTTC.

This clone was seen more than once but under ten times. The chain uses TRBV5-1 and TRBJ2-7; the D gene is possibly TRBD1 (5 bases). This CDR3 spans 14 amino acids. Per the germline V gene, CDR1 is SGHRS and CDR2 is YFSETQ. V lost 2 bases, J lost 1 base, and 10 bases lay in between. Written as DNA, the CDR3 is TGCGCCAGCAGCTTAGGGGCCGGATCCTACGAGCAGTACTTC. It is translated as CASSLGAGSYEQYF.

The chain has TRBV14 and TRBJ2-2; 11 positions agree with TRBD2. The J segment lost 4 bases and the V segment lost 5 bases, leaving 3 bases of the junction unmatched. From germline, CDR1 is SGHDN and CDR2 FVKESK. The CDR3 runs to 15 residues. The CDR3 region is CASSFGLAGTGELFF. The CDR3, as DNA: TGTGCCAGCAGCTTTGGACTAGCGGGCACCGGGGAGCTGTTTTTT.

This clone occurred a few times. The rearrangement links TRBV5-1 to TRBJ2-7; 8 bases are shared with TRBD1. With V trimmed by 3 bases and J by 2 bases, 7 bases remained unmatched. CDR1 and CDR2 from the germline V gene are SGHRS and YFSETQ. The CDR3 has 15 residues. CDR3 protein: CASSSGMTGAYEQYF. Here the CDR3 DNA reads TGCGCCAGCAGCTCCGGTATGACAGGGGCCTACGAGCAGTACTTC.

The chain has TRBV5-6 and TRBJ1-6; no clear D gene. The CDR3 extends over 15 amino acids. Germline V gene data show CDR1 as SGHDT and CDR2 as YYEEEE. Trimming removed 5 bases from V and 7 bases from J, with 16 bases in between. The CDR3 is CASRSGPSGNSPLHF. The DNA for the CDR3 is TGTGCCAGCAGATCCGGGCCCTCGGGGAATTCACCCCTCCACTTT. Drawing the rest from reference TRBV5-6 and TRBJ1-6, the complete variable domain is DAGVTQSPTHLIKTRGQQVTLRCSPKSGHDTVSWYQQALGQGPQFIFQYYEEEERQRGNFPDRFSGHQFPNYSSELNVNALLLGDSALYLCASRSGPSGNSPLHFGNGTRLTVT.

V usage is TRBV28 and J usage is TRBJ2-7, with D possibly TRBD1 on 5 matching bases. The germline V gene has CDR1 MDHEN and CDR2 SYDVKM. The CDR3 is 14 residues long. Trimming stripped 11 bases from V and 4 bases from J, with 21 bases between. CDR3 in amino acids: CAATGQAGTYEQYF. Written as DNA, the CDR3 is TGTGCCGCCACAGGACAAGCAGGAACGTACGAGCAGTACTTC.

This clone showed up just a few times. The CDR3 DNA sequence: TGTGCCAGCAACTCCGACAGGTCCCGAACAGATACGCAGTATTTT. Protein: CASNSDRSRTDTQYF. This chain joins TRBV27 and TRBJ2-3; D possibly corresponds to TRBD1 (6 bases). Trimming stripped 7 bases from V and 3 bases from J, with 17 bases between. CDR1 and CDR2 from the germline V gene are MNHEY and SMNVEV (reference sequence). CDR3 length equals 15 residues.

CDR3 sequence: CASSLQGMNTEAFF. CDR3 DNA sequence: TGTGCCAGCAGCTTGCAGGGGATGAACACTGAAGCTTTCTTT. This chain uses TRBV5-5 with TRBJ1-1, with D perhaps matching TRBD1 (6 bases). Germline-derived CDR1 and CDR2 are SGHKS and YYEKEE (reference sequence). The CDR3 is 14 residues long. The V and J ends lost 1 base and 0 bases respectively, with 7 bases between them. Supplemented by reference TRBV5-5 and TRBJ1-1, the full variable domain reads DAGVTQSPTHLIKTRGQQVTLRCSPISGHKSVSWYQQVLGQGPQFIFQYYEKEERGRGNFPDRFSARQFPNYSSELNVNALLLGDSALYLCASSLQGMNTEAFFGQGTRLTVV.

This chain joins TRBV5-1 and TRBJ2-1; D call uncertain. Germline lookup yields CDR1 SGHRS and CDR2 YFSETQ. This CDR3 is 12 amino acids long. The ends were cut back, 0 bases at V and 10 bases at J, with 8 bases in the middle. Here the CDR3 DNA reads TGCGCCAGCAGCTTGGCTCTCGGGGAGCAGTTCTTC. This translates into CASSLALGEQFF.

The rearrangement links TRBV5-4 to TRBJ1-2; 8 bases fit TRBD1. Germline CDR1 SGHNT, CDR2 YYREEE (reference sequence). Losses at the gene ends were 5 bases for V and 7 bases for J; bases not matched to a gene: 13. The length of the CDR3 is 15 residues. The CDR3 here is CASRLYQGAGGGYTF. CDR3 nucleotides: TGTGCCAGCAGACTATACCAGGGGGCTGGTGGTGGCTACACCTTC.

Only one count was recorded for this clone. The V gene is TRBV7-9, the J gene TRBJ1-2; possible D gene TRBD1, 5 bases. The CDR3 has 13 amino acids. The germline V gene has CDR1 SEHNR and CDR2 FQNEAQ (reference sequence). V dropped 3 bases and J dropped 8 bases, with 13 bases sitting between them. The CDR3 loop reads CASSFRGGVGYTF. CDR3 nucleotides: TGTGCCAGCAGCTTCCGGGGGGGTGTCGGCTACACCTTC.

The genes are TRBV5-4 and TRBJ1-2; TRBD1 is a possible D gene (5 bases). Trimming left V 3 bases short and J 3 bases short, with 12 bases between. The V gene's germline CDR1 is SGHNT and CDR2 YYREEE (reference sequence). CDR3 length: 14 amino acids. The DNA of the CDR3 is TGTGCCAGCAGCTCAGGGTATGGCGACTATGGCTACACCTTC. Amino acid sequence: CASSSGYGDYGYTF.

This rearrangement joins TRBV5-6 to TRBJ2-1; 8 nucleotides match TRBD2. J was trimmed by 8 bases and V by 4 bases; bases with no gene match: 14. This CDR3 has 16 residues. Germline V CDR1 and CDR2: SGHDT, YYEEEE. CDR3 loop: CASSHSSGSWRDEQFF. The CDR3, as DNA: TGTGCCAGCAGCCATTCGAGCGGGAGCTGGCGCGATGAGCAGTTCTTC. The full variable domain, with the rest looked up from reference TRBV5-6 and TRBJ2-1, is DAGVTQSPTHLIKTRGQQVTLRCSPKSGHDTVSWYQQALGQGPQFIFQYYEEEERQRGNFPDRFSGHQFPNYSSELNVNALLLGDSALYLCASSHSSGSWRDEQFFGPGTRLTVL.